Following are 15 T cell receptor beta chains from one sample sequenced in a study of type 1 regulatory T cells. For these TCRs, the target antigens are not known. TCRdb analysed the reads with MiXCR anew, one entry per CDR3 protein. Of roughly 67,000 distinct CDR3 sequences in the sample, around 57% are singletons; the top ten hold 7% to 8.5%. The source material was cultured T cells, either the whole culture or a sorted T cell fraction (not recorded which). Regarding subset: Tr1-enriched cell product generated in vitro against host alloantigens. These receptors were collected from a human donor in good health.

In its sample, this clonotype was seen once. The chain couples TRBV7-8 to TRBJ2-3; the match to TRBD2 covers 8 bases. J gave up 3 bases and V 3 bases, and 8 bases lay outside the gene matches. Looked up from germline, CDR1 is SGHVS and CDR2 is FQNEAQ. The CDR3 is made up of 16 amino acids. CDR3: CASSFFPSGLTDTQYF. The DNA for the CDR3 is TGTGCCAGCAGCTTTTTTCCTAGCGGGCTAACAGATACGCAGTATTTT. The complete variable domain, with remaining parts taken from reference TRBV7-8 and TRBJ2-3, reads GAGVSQSPRYKVAKRGQDVALRCDPISGHVSLFWYQQALGQGPEFLTYFQNEAQLDKSGLPSDRFFAERPEGSVSTLKIQRTQQEDSAVYLCASSFFPSGLTDTQYFGPGTRLTVL.

The J gene is TRBJ2-7, the V gene TRBV2, with D unclear. V lost 8 bases and J lost 2, with 13 bases in between. The CDR3 is 13 amino acids. CDR1 and CDR2 (germline): SNHLY, FYNNEI. Here the CDR3 reads CASGLEGPYEQYF. DNA of the CDR3: TGTGCCAGCGGGCTGGAAGGGCCCTACGAGCAGTACTTC.

This clonotype turned up a few times. The chain carries TRBV7-8 and TRBJ2-3; D is uncertain. V was pared by 0 bases and J by 5 bases, with 15 bases between. The CDR3 loop spans 16 amino acids. CDR1 and CDR2 (germline): SGHVS, FQNEAQ. CDR3 sequence (DNA): TGTGCCAGCAGCTTAGCGATCCTCCTAATGGGAGATACGCAGTATTTT. Its protein product is CASSLAILLMGDTQYF.

CDR3 in DNA: TGTGCCAGCAGCTTAAGCACTAGCCAAGAGACCCAGTACTTC. It specifies CASSLSTSQETQYF. The rearrangement joins TRBV7-9 to TRBJ2-5; tentative D call: TRBD2 (5 bases). The CDR3 sequence is 14 residues long. The V gene lost 2 bases and the J gene lost 1 base, with 8 bases spanning the gap. Per germline, CDR1 SEHNR and CDR2 FQNEAQ (reference sequence).

The rearrangement joins TRBV7-2 to TRBJ2-4, with 13 bases that match TRBD2. This CDR3 is built from 19 residues. J gave up 4 bases and V 1 base, and 10 bases lay outside the gene matches. From germline, CDR1 is SGHTA and CDR2 FQGNSA. CDR3: CASSLVSGTSGTVKNIQYF. The DNA of the CDR3 is TGTGCCAGCAGCTTAGTTTCTGGGACTAGCGGGACCGTAAAAAACATTCAGTACTTC.

With regard to this clonotype: A read error may explain this, as a much larger clone is one base away. V gene TRBV2 combines with J gene TRBJ1-5; D is perhaps TRBD1 (6 bases). Per germline, CDR1 SNHLY and CDR2 FYNNEI. Between the trimmed V and J ends, which lost 1 base and 2 bases, there was a span of 9 bases. The CDR3 has 15 amino acids. CDR3 in DNA: TGTGCCAGCAGTGAAGACAAGGGGGGCAATCAGCCCCAGCATTTT. Translated: CASSEDKGGNQPQHF. The variable domain in full, with the rest retrieved from reference TRBV2 and TRBJ1-5, is EPEVTQTPSHQVTQMGQEVILRCVPISNHLYFYWYRQILGQKVEFLVSFYNNEISEKSEIFDDQFSVERPDGSNFTLKIRSTKLEDSAMYFCASSEDKGGNQPQHFGDGTRLSIL.

The chain uses TRBV28 and TRBJ1-6, with TRBD1 as a possible D gene (6 bases). The CDR3 covers 17 residues. V lost 9 bases to trimming and J lost 0 bases, with 18 bases between them. The germline gives CDR1 MDHEN, CDR2 SYDVKM. The CDR3 coding sequence is TGTGCCAGTAGTAAGACTACAGGGAGCTCCTATAATTCACCCCTCCACTTT. Its protein product is CASSKTTGSSYNSPLHF.

CDR3 bases: TGTGCCAGCAGATACCCGGGACAGGGAGGCAATGAGCAGTTCTTC. Translating it yields CASRYPGQGGNEQFF. The rearrangement joins TRBV12-3 or TRBV12-4 to TRBJ2-1; the match to TRBD1 covers 9 bases. J lost 6 bases, V lost 6 bases, and 9 bases had no gene match. This CDR3 is 15 amino acids long.

In this sample, this clonotype turned up a few times. CDR3 nucleotide sequence: TGTGCCAGCAGCGACACCTCACCGTTGGGAGAAGCTTTCTTT. Translated, it gives CASSDTSPLGEAFF. The chain uses TRBV7-3 and TRBJ1-1, with D unresolved. The CDR3 extends over 14 amino acids. Germline loops: CDR1 SGHTA, CDR2 FQGTGA. V was cut by 5 bases and J by 8 bases, with 18 bases left in between.

The chain links TRBV2 to TRBJ2-7; D is perhaps TRBD1 (5 bases). The CDR3 spans 13 residues. Per the germline V gene, CDR1 is SNHLY and CDR2 is FYNNEI. Trimming removed 8 bases at V and 3 bases at J, with 14 bases between. CDR3 nucleotides: TGTGCCAGCGGCAGGGTAGGCGGCTACGAGCAGTACTTC. Its protein product is CASGRVGGYEQYF.

CDR3 sequence reads: CSARPGTRRATDTQYF. In nucleotides, the CDR3 is TGCAGTGCTAGACCTGGGACACGCCGAGCAACAGATACGCAGTATTTT. V usage is TRBV20-1 and J usage is TRBJ2-3; the D gene is possibly TRBD1 (6 bases). This CDR3 comprises 16 residues. The germline V gene encodes CDR1 DFQATT and CDR2 SNEGSKA (reference sequence). Trimming took 2 bases from V and 3 from J, leaving 18 bases between them.

The CDR3 bases are TGTGCCAGCGCACGGGGGGGGAATCAGCCCCAGCATTTT. Its protein product is CASARGGNQPQHF. The chain joins TRBV7-9 to TRBJ1-5, with a weak D call TRBD1 (5 bases). V was shortened by 8 bases and J by 4 bases, with 12 bases between the two germline ends. The CDR3 is 13 amino acids. Germline values: CDR1 SEHNR, CDR2 FQNEAQ (reference sequence).

The chain is built from TRBV4-2 and TRBJ2-6; unclear D gene. V was cut by 2 bases and J by 0 bases, with 8 bases left in between. The germline V gene encodes CDR1 LGHNA and CDR2 YNFKEQ. CDR3 length equals 16 residues. Here the CDR3 reads CASSQSLSSGANVLTF. The CDR3 nucleotides read TGTGCCAGCAGCCAATCGCTTAGCTCTGGGGCCAACGTCCTGACTTTC.

The gene calls are TRBV12-3 or TRBV12-4 and TRBJ2-7; D remains ambiguous. V was clipped by 6 bases and J by 7 bases, with 10 bases between them. The CDR3 is made up of 11 amino acids. CDR3 protein: CASSKTWEQYF. The CDR3 DNA follows: TGTGCCAGCAGCAAGACTTGGGAGCAGTACTTC.

The chain carries TRBV7-2 and TRBJ2-1; possible D gene TRBD2, 5 bases. The V end lost 11 bases, the J end lost 0 bases, and 14 bases lay between the germline ends. Germline lookup yields CDR1 SGHTA and CDR2 FQGNSA. The CDR3 length is 14 residues. The CDR3 sequence: CAGQSGSSYNEQFF. As DNA, the CDR3 is TGTGCCGGTCAAAGCGGAAGCTCCTACAATGAGCAGTTCTTC.